This T cell receptor beta chain emerged from a study of a mutant IDH1 vaccine in newly diagnosed glioma. With 0 bases removed from V and 6 bases from J, the gap between germline ends came to 7 bases. This CDR3 is 13 amino acids long. CDR1 and CDR2 (germline): MNHEY, SVGAGI. Time point noted: baseline, week 1 (first vaccination visit). Indicated treatment: pre-vaccination baseline after standard-of-care therapy. This table comes from immunoSEQ multiplex PCR, and its TCRdb copy is limited to in-frame clones, with some not included. This table has under 90,000 clones, 79% appearing once. Sequences were derived from PBMCs, sampled from a glioma patient treated with radiotherapy, temozolomide or both. V gene TRBV6-5 combines with J gene TRBJ2-3; D call uncertain. The origin of this receptor is a man aged 45-65 years with glioma. The CDR3: CASSYSYKDTQYF. CDR3 bases: TGTGCCAGCAGTTACTCGTATAAGGATACGCAGTATTTT.